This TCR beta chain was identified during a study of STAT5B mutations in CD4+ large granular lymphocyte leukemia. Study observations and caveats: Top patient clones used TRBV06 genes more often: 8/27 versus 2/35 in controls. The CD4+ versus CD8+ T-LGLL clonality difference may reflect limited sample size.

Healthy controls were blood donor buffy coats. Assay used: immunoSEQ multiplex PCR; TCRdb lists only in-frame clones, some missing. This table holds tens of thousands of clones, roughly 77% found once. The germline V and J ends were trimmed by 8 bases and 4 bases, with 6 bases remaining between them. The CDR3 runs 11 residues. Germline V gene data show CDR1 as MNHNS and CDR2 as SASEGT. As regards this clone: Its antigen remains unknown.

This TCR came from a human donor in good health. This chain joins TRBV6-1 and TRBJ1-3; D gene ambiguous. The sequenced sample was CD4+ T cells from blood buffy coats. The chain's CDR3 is CASQQGNTIYF. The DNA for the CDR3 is TGTGCCAGCCAACAAGGAAACACCATATATTTT.